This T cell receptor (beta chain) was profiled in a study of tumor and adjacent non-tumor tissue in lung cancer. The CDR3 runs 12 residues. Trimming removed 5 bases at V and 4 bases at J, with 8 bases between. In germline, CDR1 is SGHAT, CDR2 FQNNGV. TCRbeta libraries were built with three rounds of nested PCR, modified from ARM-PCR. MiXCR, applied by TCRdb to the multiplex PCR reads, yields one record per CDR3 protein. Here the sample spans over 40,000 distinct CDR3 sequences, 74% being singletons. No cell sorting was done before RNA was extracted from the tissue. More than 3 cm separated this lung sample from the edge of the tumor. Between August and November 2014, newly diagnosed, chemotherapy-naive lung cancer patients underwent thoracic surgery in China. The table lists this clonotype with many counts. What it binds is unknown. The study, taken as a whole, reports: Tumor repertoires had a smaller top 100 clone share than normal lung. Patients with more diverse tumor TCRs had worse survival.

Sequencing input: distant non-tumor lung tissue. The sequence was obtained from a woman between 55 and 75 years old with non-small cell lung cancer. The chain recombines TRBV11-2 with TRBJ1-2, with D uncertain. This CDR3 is CASSADFYGYTF. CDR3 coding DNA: TGTGCCAGCAGCGCAGATTTCTATGGCTACACCTTC. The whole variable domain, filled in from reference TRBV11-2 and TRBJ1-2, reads EAGVAQSPRYKIIEKRQSVAFWCNPISGHATLYWYQQILGQGPKLLIQFQNNGVVDDSQLPKDRFSAERLKGVDSTLKIQPAKLEDSAVYLCASSADFYGYTFGSGTRLTVV.